The present T cell receptor (beta chain) was sequenced within a study of T cells in Graves' hyperthyroidism and ophthalmopathy. As for this clonotype: One end of the junction fails to match germline, which may point to a read error.

The TCR beta CDR3 regions underwent amplification using RNA transcripts as the source. The HTBI primer set served for first-round RT-PCR of the TCR CDR3. TCRdb reanalysed the multiplex PCR reads using MiXCR and keeps one entry per CDR3 protein. The repertoire holds approximately 210,000 distinct CDR3 sequences, with 17% as singletons. The CDR3 sequence is 15 residues long. CDR1 and CDR2 (germline): DFQATT, SNEGSKA (reference sequence). The J gene is TRBJ2-1, the V gene TRBV20-1; 8 bases line up with TRBD2. The TCR originated in a man in his forties or fifties with Graves' hyperthyroidism. The source material was blood. CDR3 sequence reads: CGARDPSGSGDEQFF. The CDR3 coding sequence is TGCGGTGCTAGAGATCCCAGCGGGAGCGGGGATGAGCAGTTCTTC.